This T cell receptor (beta chain) is from a study of blood T cell repertoires in COVID-19. The assay was immunoSEQ multiplex PCR, and TCRdb's table has in-frame clones only and misses some. The sample includes 130,000 to 150,000 clones, roughly 86% of them seen just once. The TCR originated in a human donor in a cohort sampled during active COVID-19. The sample taken for sequencing was peripheral blood.

CDR3 loop: CASSLANSGNTIYF. In nucleotides, the CDR3 is TGTGCCAGCAGCTTAGCTAACTCTGGAAACACCATATATTTT. V and J are TRBV7-2 and TRBJ1-3; D is uncertain. This CDR3 comprises 14 residues. The germline CDR1 and CDR2 sequences are SGHTA and FQGNSA. V was clipped by 0 bases and J by 0 bases, with 3 bases between them.